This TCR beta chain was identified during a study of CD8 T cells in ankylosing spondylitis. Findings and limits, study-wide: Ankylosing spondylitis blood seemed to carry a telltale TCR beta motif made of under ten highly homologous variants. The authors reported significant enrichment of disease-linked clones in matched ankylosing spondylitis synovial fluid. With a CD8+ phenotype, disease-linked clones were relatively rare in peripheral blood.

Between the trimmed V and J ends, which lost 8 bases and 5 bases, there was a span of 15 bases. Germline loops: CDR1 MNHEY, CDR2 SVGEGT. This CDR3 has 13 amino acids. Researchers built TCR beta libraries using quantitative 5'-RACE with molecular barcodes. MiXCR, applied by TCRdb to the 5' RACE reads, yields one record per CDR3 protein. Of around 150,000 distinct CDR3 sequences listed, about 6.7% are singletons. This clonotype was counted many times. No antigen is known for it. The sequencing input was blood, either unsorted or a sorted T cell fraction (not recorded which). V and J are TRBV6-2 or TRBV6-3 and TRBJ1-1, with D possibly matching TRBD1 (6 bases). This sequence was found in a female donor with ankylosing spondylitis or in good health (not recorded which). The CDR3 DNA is TGTGCCAGCGCCTACGGACAGACAACTGAAGCTTTCTTT. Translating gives CASAYGQTTEAFF.